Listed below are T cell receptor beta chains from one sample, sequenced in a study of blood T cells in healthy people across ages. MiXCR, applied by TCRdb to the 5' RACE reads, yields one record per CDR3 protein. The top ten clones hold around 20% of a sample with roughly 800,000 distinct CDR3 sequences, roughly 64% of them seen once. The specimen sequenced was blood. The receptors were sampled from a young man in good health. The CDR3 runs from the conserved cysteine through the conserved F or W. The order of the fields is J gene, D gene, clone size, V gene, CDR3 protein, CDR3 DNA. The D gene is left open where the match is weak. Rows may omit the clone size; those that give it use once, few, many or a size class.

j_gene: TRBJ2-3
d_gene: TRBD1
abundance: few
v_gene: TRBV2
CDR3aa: CASSRTGSTDTQYF
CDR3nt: TGTGCCAGCAGTCGGACAGGGAGCACAGATACGCAGTATTTT

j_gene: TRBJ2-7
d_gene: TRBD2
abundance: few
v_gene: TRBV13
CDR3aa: CASTLAGVYEQYF
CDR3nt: TGTGCCAGCACTTTAGCGGGAGTGTACGAGCAGTACTTC

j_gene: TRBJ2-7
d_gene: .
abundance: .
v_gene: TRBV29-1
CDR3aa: CSAQGQIAYNEQYF
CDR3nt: TGCAGCGCTCAGGGGCAGATCGCCTACAATGAGCAGTACTTC

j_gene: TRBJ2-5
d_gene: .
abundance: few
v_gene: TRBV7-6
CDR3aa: CASSNSWANDDKETQYF
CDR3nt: TGTGCCAGCAGCAACTCCTGGGCCAATGACGATAAAGAGACCCAGTACTTC

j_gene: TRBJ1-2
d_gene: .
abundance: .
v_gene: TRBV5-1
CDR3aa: CASSRSGTDYGYTF
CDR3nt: TGCGCCAGCAGCCGGAGCGGGACGGACTATGGCTACACCTTC

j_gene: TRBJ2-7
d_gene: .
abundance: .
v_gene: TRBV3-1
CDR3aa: CASSQVGGGVYEQYF
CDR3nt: TGTGCCAGCAGCCAAGTGGGGGGCGGCGTGTACGAGCAGTACTTC

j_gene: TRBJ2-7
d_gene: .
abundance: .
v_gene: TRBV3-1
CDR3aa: CASSQARTLAYEQYF
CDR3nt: TGTGCCAGCAGCCAGGCTCGCACATTAGCCTACGAGCAGTACTTC

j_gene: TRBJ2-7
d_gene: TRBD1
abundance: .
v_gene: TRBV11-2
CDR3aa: CASSSFEGAVPYEQYF
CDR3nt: TGTGCCAGCAGCAGCTTCGAGGGGGCAGTCCCCTACGAGCAGTACTTC

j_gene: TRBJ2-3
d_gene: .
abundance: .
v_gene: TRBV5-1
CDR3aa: CASSLAERTPTDTQYF
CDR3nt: TGCGCCAGCAGCTTGGCCGAGCGGACTCCCACAGATACGCAGTATTTT

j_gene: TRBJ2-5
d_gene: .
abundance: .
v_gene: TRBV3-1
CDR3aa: CASSQDATPETQYF
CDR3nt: TGTGCCAGCAGCCAAGATGCAACTCCAGAGACCCAGTACTTC

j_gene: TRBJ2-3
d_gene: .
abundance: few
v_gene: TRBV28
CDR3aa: CASSGASTDTQYF
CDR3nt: TGTGCCAGCAGTGGGGCTAGCACAGATACGCAGTATTTT

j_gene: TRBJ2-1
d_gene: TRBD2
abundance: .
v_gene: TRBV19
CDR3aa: CASSIAGASDEQFF
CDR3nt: TGTGCCAGTAGTATTGCGGGAGCGTCAGATGAGCAGTTCTTC

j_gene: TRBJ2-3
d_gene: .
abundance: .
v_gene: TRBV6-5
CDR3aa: CASTVYGSPSTDTQYF
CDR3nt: TGTGCCAGCACCGTCTACGGATCACCTAGCACAGATACGCAGTATTTT

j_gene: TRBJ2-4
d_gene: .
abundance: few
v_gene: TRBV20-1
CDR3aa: CSARETRGGNIQYF
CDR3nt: TGCAGTGCTAGAGAAACCAGGGGGGGAAACATTCAGTACTTC

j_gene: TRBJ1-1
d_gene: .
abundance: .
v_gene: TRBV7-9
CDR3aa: CASSLYMDVTTEAFF
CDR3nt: TGTGCCAGCAGCCTCTATATGGACGTTACCACTGAAGCTTTCTTT

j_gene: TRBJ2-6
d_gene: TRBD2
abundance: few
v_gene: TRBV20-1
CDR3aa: CSAKTSGGPSGANVLTF
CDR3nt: TGCAGTGCTAAGACTAGCGGGGGCCCCTCTGGGGCCAACGTCCTGACTTTC

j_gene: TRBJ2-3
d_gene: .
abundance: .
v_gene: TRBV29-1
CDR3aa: CSVEESTTRSTQYF
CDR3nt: TGCAGCGTTGAAGAAAGTACGACTAGGTCGACGCAGTATTTT

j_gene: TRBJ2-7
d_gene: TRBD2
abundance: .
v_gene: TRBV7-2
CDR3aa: CASSLEVGRAVEQYF
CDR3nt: TGTGCCAGCAGCTTAGAGGTCGGGAGGGCTGTCGAGCAGTACTTC

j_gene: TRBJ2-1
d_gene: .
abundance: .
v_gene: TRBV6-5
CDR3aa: CASRLGRSPINEQFF
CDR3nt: TGTGCCAGCAGATTGGGTAGATCCCCAATAAATGAGCAGTTCTTC

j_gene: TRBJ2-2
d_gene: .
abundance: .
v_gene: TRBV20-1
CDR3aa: CSASSAGQGTGELFF
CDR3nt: TGCAGTGCTTCCTCAGCGGGCCAGGGGACCGGGGAGCTGTTTTTT

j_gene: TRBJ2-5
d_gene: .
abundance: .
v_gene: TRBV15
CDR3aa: CATSRDRSVGETQYF
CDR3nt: TGTGCCACCAGCAGAGATCGGTCCGTTGGGGAGACCCAGTACTTC

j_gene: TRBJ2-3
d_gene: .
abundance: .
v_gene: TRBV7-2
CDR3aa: CASSRVDTQYF
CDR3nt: TGTGCCAGCAGCCGCGTCGACACGCAGTATTTT

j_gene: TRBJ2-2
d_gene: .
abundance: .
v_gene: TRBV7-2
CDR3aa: CASSLSNPGELFF
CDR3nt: TGTGCCAGCAGCTTAAGTAACCCCGGGGAGCTGTTTTTT

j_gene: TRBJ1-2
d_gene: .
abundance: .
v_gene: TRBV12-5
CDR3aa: CASGLALYGYTF
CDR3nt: TGTGCTAGTGGTTTGGCCCTCTATGGCTACACCTTC

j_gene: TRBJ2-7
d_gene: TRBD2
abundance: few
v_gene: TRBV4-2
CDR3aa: CASSQGGASGSYEQYF
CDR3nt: TGTGCCAGCAGCCAAGGCGGGGCTAGCGGCTCCTACGAGCAGTACTTC

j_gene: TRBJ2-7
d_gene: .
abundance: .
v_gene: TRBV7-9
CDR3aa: CASKGGGRADEQYF
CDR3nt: TGTGCCAGCAAAGGGGGGGGGAGGGCCGACGAGCAGTACTTC

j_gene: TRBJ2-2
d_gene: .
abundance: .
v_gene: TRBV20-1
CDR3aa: CSARVLLPRSTGELFF
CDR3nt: TGCAGTGCTAGAGTATTACTACCTAGAAGCACCGGGGAGCTGTTTTTT

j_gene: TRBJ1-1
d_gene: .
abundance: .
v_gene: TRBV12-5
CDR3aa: CASGDPEGTEAFF
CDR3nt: TGTGCTAGTGGCGACCCAGAGGGCACTGAAGCTTTCTTT